The T cell receptor beta chain under discussion was sequenced for a study of radiotherapy plus CTLA-4 blockade in lung cancer. Study observations and caveats: The authors reported that early blood T cell clone dynamics, with interferon-beta, best predicted response. After radiotherapy and ipilimumab, tumor-derived clones expanded in peripheral blood.

CTLA-4 blockade using ipilimumab, together with focal radiation, was received by patients with chemo-refractory metastatic non-small-cell lung cancer. Libraries were prepared by immunoSEQ multiplex PCR; TCRdb keeps only in-frame clonotypes and omits some of them. This sample yields about 72,000 clones, of which roughly 75% are seen a single time; under 9% belongs to the top ten. Germline CDR1 is SGHAT and CDR2 is FQNNGV. This CDR3 spans 14 amino acids. Trimming removed 5 bases from V and 3 bases from J, with 13 bases in between. A word on this clone: The antigen is unknown.

The sequencing here drew on peripheral blood, taken from a patient treated with radiotherapy plus ipilimumab. This TCR was sampled from a human donor with non-small cell lung cancer who had a complete response to radiotherapy plus ipilimumab. V is TRBV11-2 and J is TRBJ1-2; D remains unclear. The CDR3 here is CASSVPGPYYGYTF. The DNA of the CDR3 is TGTGCCAGCAGCGTCCCCGGGCCCTACTATGGCTACACCTTC. Full variable domain (missing parts from reference TRBV11-2 and TRBJ1-2): EAGVAQSPRYKIIEKRQSVAFWCNPISGHATLYWYQQILGQGPKLLIQFQNNGVVDDSQLPKDRFSAERLKGVDSTLKIQPAKLEDSAVYLCASSVPGPYYGYTFGSGTRLTVV.